The 13 T cell receptor beta chains reported below all come from one sample, sequenced in a study of shared clonotypes between healthy human individuals. TCRdb's table, derived via immunoSEQ multiplex PCR, lists solely in-frame clones and lacks some. The table lists 850,000 to 1,200,000 clones, about 74% of them singletons. The specimen was memory CD4+ T cells sorted from blood. The sample's subset: CD45RA-negative fraction. These TCRs come from a man younger than 30 in good health.

The chain couples TRBV5-1 to TRBJ2-5; maybe TRBD1 (5 bases). The V and J ends lost 0 bases and 0 bases respectively, with 15 bases between them. Per the germline V gene, CDR1 is SGHRS and CDR2 is YFSETQ. CDR3 size: 17 residues. CDR3 coding DNA: TGCGCCAGCAGCTTGGGGCAGGGTCTACCCAACCAAGAGACCCAGTACTTC. Its translation: CASSLGQGLPNQETQYF. Combining the CDR3 with reference TRBV5-1 and TRBJ2-5 gives the whole variable domain KAGVTQTPRYLIKTRGQQVTLSCSPISGHRSVSWYQQTPGQGLQFLFEYFSETQRNKGNFPGRFSGRQFSNSRSEMNVSTLELGDSALYLCASSLGQGLPNQETQYFGPGTRLLVL.

V is TRBV6-5 and J is TRBJ1-6; no firm D call. This CDR3 has 15 residues. V was clipped by 0 bases and J by 7 bases, with 10 bases between them. Germline CDR1 reads MNHEY; CDR2 reads SVGAGI. The CDR3 sequence: CASSYSGQQNSPLHF. As DNA, the CDR3 is TGTGCCAGCAGTTACTCGGGTCAACAGAATTCACCCCTCCACTTT.

V and J are TRBV12-5 and TRBJ2-3, with D possibly TRBD2 on 5 matching bases. Germline lookup yields CDR1 LGHNT and CDR2 FRNRAP. CDR3 length equals 15 residues. V dropped 5 bases and J dropped 0 bases, with 12 bases sitting between them. The CDR3 spells CASGPTERSTDTQYF. Written as DNA, the CDR3 is TGTGCTAGTGGTCCCACCGAGCGGAGCACAGATACGCAGTATTTT.

The chain couples TRBV4-1 to TRBJ1-6; D might be TRBD1 (5 bases). Trimming pared 0 bases from V and 6 bases from J, leaving 9 bases between. The length of the CDR3 is 15 residues. Germline assignment: CDR1 MGHRA and CDR2 YSYEKL. The CDR3 sequence: CASSQDIGVNSPLHF. In nucleotides, the CDR3 is TGCGCCAGCAGCCAAGATATAGGGGTTAATTCACCCCTCCACTTT.

The J gene is TRBJ1-3, the V gene TRBV7-2, with D perhaps matching TRBD1 (6 bases). The ends were cut back, 2 bases at V and 0 bases at J, with 14 bases in the middle. Germline V CDR1 and CDR2: SGHTA, FQGNSA. The CDR3 consists of 17 residues. The CDR3 spells CASSLRTATGSGNTIYF. CDR3 sequence (DNA): TGTGCCAGCAGCTTAAGGACAGCTACGGGCTCTGGAAACACCATATATTTT.

The chain is built from TRBV29-1 and TRBJ2-5; 7 positions match TRBD2. With 7 bases clipped from V and 0 bases from J, the junction kept 5 bases outside the gene matches. This CDR3 has 13 amino acids. CDR1 and CDR2 (germline): SQVTM, ANQGSEA. The CDR3 reads CSEEGLDQETQYF. The CDR3 coding sequence is TGCAGCGAAGAAGGACTAGACCAAGAGACCCAGTACTTC.

The V call is TRBV2, the J call TRBJ1-5; weak D call: TRBD1 (6 bases). CDR3 length equals 15 residues. CDR1 is SNHLY and CDR2 is FYNNEI in the germline V gene. The V and J ends lost 7 bases and 0 bases respectively, with 13 bases between them. The CDR3 DNA reads TGTGCCAGCACGTGGGGGGGCAATAGCAATCAGCCCCAGCATTTT. This encodes CASTWGGNSNQPQHF.

The chain has TRBV7-2 and TRBJ2-7; 7 nucleotides line up with TRBD2. The germline gives CDR1 SGHTA, CDR2 FQGNSA. The CDR3 is 15 amino acids. Trimming cost V 3 bases and J 5 bases; bases outside gene matches: 10. Written as DNA, the CDR3 is TGTGCCAGCAGCTTGGGCGGGAGCAGGTACGACGAGCAGTACTTC. Amino acids: CASSLGGSRYDEQYF.

This clone has just one count. The chain combines TRBV6-5 with TRBJ1-1; D possibly corresponds to TRBD1 (5 bases). With 2 bases removed from V and 7 bases from J, the gap between germline ends came to 11 bases. The CDR3 is made up of 13 amino acids. CDR1 MNHEY and CDR2 SVGAGI come from the germline V gene. DNA of the CDR3: TGTGCCAGCAGTTACATCGCAGGGCTTGAAGCTTTCTTT. This sequence encodes CASSYIAGLEAFF.

This clone was observed at least ten times. Here the CDR3 reads CASMKQGIAKNIQYF. The DNA of the CDR3 is TGTGCCAGCATGAAACAGGGAATAGCCAAAAACATTCAGTACTTC. The V gene is TRBV6-5, the J gene TRBJ2-4; TRBD1 might be the D (6 bases). Germline V CDR1 and CDR2: MNHEY, SVGAGI. V shed 7 bases and J shed 0 bases, with 13 bases lying between them. This CDR3 has 15 amino acids.

V gene TRBV29-1 combines with J gene TRBJ2-3, with no clear D. The CDR3 is 12 residues long. Deletions cut 4 bases from V and 2 bases from J, with 7 bases between. Germline CDR1 is SQVTM and CDR2 is ANQGSEA. CDR3 nucleotide sequence: TGCAGCGTTGGTCGGCACACAGATACGCAGTATTTT. It encodes CSVGRHTDTQYF.

The chain employs TRBV10-3 and TRBJ2-5; 8 bases are a match to TRBD2. The CDR3 spans 16 residues. Germline-derived CDR1 and CDR2 are ENHRY and SYGVKD. V shed 4 bases and J 3 bases; nucleotides not matched to a gene: 10. CDR3 region: CAISAMGAGVEETQYF. The CDR3 DNA sequence: TGTGCCATCAGTGCCATGGGAGCGGGAGTTGAAGAGACCCAGTACTTC.

V gene TRBV18 combines with J gene TRBJ2-7; 8 nucleotides line up with TRBD1. This CDR3 comprises 16 residues. Germline trimming cut 2 bases from V and 0 bases from J; bases unmatched to any gene: 6. Germline lookup yields CDR1 KGHSH and CDR2 LQKENI. CDR3 sequence reads: CASSPAGQASSYEQYF. The CDR3 coding sequence is TGTGCCAGCTCACCAGCGGGACAGGCGAGCTCCTACGAGCAGTACTTC.